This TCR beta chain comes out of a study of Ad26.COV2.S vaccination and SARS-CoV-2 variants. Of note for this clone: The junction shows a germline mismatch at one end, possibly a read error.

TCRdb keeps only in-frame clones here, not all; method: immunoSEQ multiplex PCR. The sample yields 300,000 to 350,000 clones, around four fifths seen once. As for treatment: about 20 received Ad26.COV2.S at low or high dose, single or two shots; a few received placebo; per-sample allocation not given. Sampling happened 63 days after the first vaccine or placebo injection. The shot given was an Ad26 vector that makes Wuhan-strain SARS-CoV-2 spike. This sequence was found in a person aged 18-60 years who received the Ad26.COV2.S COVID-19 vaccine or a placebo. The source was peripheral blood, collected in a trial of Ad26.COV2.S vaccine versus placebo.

DNA for the CDR3: TGTGCCAGCAGCCCTAGAGCTAGCGGGGGAATCTTC. Protein product: CASSPRASGGIF. The V call is TRBV7-9, the J call TRBJ2-1; 10 bases agree with TRBD2. The germline V gene encodes CDR1 SEHNR and CDR2 FQNEAQ (reference sequence). The CDR3 sequence is 12 residues long.